The 15 T cell receptor beta chains given below trace back to one sample, sequenced in a study of T cells in Graves' hyperthyroidism and ophthalmopathy. What was amplified from RNA transcripts were TCR beta CDR3 regions. Carried out on the TCR CDR3, a first-round RT-PCR used the HTBI primer set. TCRdb reprocessed the multiplex PCR reads with MiXCR, giving one entry per CDR3 protein. The sample yields 400,000 to 500,000 distinct CDR3 sequences, under 15% seen once. Source material: blood. All receptors come from a man aged 18 to 30 with Graves' ophthalmopathy.

Comments on this clonotype: It may be a read error: a sequence one base away is much more abundant. The V gene is TRBV25-1, the J gene TRBJ1-3, with D uncertain. The germline V and J ends were trimmed by 1 base and 0 bases, with 4 bases remaining between them. The V gene's germline CDR1 is MGHDK and CDR2 SYGVNS. CDR3 size: 14 residues. The CDR3 coding sequence is TGTGCCAGCAGTGAATTTGTCTCTGGAAACACCATATATTTT. It specifies CASSEFVSGNTIYF.

This clonotype was counted many times. This chain joins TRBV7-3 and TRBJ2-1; 8 nucleotides line up with TRBD2. With V trimmed by 6 bases and J by 5 bases, 6 bases remained unmatched. The CDR3 has 14 residues. Germline V gene data show CDR1 as SGHTA and CDR2 as FQGTGA. CDR3 residues: CASRATSDHNEQFF. CDR3 DNA sequence: TGTGCCAGCAGGGCGACTAGCGACCACAATGAGCAGTTCTTC.

As regards this clonotype: A junction boundary mismatches the germline segment, possibly from a read error. The chain links TRBV11-2 to TRBJ1-1, with 9 bases fitting TRBD1. From germline, CDR1 is SGHAT and CDR2 FQNNGV. The CDR3 is made up of 15 amino acids. The CDR3 loop reads CASSSGGTGNAEAFF. CDR3 coding DNA: TGTGCCAGCAGCTCAGGGGGGACAGGGAACGCTGAAGCTTTCTTT.

This clonotype was recorded at least ten times. V usage is TRBV29-1 and J usage is TRBJ2-2, with D maybe TRBD1 (7 bases). This CDR3 region has 14 residues. Germline assignment: CDR1 SQVTM and CDR2 ANQGSEA. V shed 4 bases and J shed 6 bases, with 15 bases lying between them. CDR3 sequence reads: CSVVGRGAAGELFF. CDR3 coding DNA: TGCAGCGTTGTCGGCAGGGGGGCGGCCGGGGAGCTGTTTTTT.

Many counts were recorded for this clonotype. CDR3 nucleotides: TGTGCCAGCAGTTGGGAGCGGGGGTATGAGCAGTTCTTC. Translation gives CASSWERGYEQFF. The chain uses TRBV6-1 and TRBJ2-1, with 8 bases identical to TRBD2. The junction had 5 bases not matched to a gene; V was cut back by 5 bases and J by 8 bases. The CDR3 loop spans 13 amino acids. CDR1 MNHNS and CDR2 SASEGT come from the germline V gene.

This clonotype was counted many times. The rearrangement links TRBV7-9 to TRBJ2-7; D might be TRBD1 (5 bases). Germline V CDR1 and CDR2: SEHNR, FQNEAQ (reference sequence). V was shortened by 5 bases and J by 5 bases, with 13 bases between the two germline ends. The CDR3 totals 13 residues. The CDR3, as DNA: TGTGCCAGCAGCCCCGCAGGGCTCAACGAGCAGTACTTC. Translation: CASSPAGLNEQYF. Based on the CDR3 plus reference TRBV7-9 and TRBJ2-7, the full variable domain is DTGVSQNPRHKITKRGQNVTFRCDPISEHNRLYWYRQTLGQGPEFLTYFQNEAQLEKSRLLSDRFSAERPKGSFSTLEIQRTEQGDSAMYLCASSPAGLNEQYFGPGTRLTVT.

There are many counts of this clonotype. The chain uses TRBV2 and TRBJ1-1, with D possibly matching TRBD1 (5 bases). V lost 6 bases, J lost 13 bases, and 18 bases lay in between. This CDR3 has 12 amino acids. Germline CDR1 SNHLY, CDR2 FYNNEI. CDR3 in amino acids: CASSVRVREGFF. The CDR3 DNA reads TGTGCCAGCAGCGTCAGGGTTAGGGAGGGTTTCTTT.

This clonotype was counted at least ten times. V usage is TRBV2 and J usage is TRBJ2-7, with 15 bases lining up with TRBD2. CDR3 length equals 15 residues. Germline V gene sequence: CDR1 SNHLY, CDR2 FYNNEI. V dropped 8 bases and J dropped 6; count of bases not matched to a gene: 8. CDR3 nucleotide sequence: TGTGCCAGCTCCAATACGGGACTAGCGGGAGGCGAGCAGTACTTC. Translation: CASSNTGLAGGEQYF. The whole variable domain, filled in from reference TRBV2 and TRBJ2-7, reads EPEVTQTPSHQVTQMGQEVILRCVPISNHLYFYWYRQILGQKVEFLVSFYNNEISEKSEIFDDQFSVERPDGSNFTLKIRSTKLEDSAMYFCASSNTGLAGGEQYFGPGTRLTVT.

This clonotype was found many times. The chain couples TRBV3-1 to TRBJ2-5; D possibly uses TRBD1 or TRBD2 (6 bases each). Germline V gene sequence: CDR1 LGHDT, CDR2 YNNKEL (reference sequence). V was trimmed by 2 bases and J by 5 bases, leaving 12 bases between them. This CDR3 spans 14 amino acids. CDR3 sequence: CASSQQGGLETQYF. As DNA, the CDR3 is TGTGCCAGCAGCCAACAAGGGGGGCTTGAGACCCAGTACTTC.

V and J are TRBV20-1 and TRBJ1-1; a weak D match, TRBD1 (5 bases). V lost 7 bases, J lost 2 bases, and 14 bases lay in between. From germline, CDR1 is DFQATT and CDR2 SNEGSKA (reference sequence). CDR3 length: 13 amino acids. CDR3 sequence (DNA): TGCAGTGTTCCGGGCCAGGGAAACACTGAAGCTTTCTTT. It yields the protein CSVPGQGNTEAFF.

This clonotype was observed at least ten times. This rearrangement joins TRBV20-1 to TRBJ1-5; D gene unclear. Trimming stripped 2 bases from V and 2 bases from J, with 10 bases between. Germline V gene lookup returns CDR1 DFQATT and CDR2 SNEGSKA (reference sequence). The CDR3 loop spans 14 amino acids. The CDR3, as DNA: TGCAGTGCTAGATCCCAGGCTGGCAATCAGCCCCAGCATTTT. Translation: CSARSQAGNQPQHF.

This clonotype occurred many times. The chain links TRBV5-1 to TRBJ2-1; 10 bases are shared with TRBD1. Germline CDR1 is SGHRS and CDR2 is YFSETQ. The CDR3 is 15 residues long. V lost 4 bases and J lost 6; bases outside the gene matches: 7. CDR3 DNA sequence: TGCGCCAGCAGCAGTTCCGGACAGGGGGTCAATGAGCAGTTCTTC. This gives the protein CASSSSGQGVNEQFF.

A few counts support this clonotype. The chain uses TRBV10-3 and TRBJ2-5; 13 nucleotides align to TRBD2. The CDR3 runs 17 residues. The germline gives CDR1 ENHRY, CDR2 SYGVKD. The trim removed 6 bases at V and 4 bases at J, leaving 11 bases unmatched. In DNA form, the CDR3 reads TGTGCCATCAGCGAAACCCCACTAGCGGGGGGGTCAGAGACCCAGTACTTC. It is translated as CAISETPLAGGSETQYF.

A word on this clonotype: With a much larger clone just one base away, this may be a read error. V usage is TRBV6-2 or TRBV6-3 and J usage is TRBJ1-1, with D possibly TRBD1 on 5 matching bases. Per germline, CDR1 MNHEY and CDR2 SVGEGT. The CDR3 runs 16 residues. As DNA, the CDR3 is TGTGCCGGCAGTTACTGCCGGGACGGGGGGAACACTGAAGCTTTCTTT. It codes for CAGSYCRDGGNTEAFF.

This clonotype was recorded many times. V usage is TRBV7-9 and J usage is TRBJ2-5; D ambiguous. The CDR3 sequence is 11 residues long. Per germline, CDR1 SEHNR and CDR2 FQNEAQ (reference sequence). The V end was cut by 5 bases, the J end by 5 bases, with 6 bases between. Here the CDR3 reads CASSARETQYF. The CDR3 coding sequence is TGTGCCAGCAGCGCCCGGGAGACCCAGTACTTC.